A single sample gave rise to the 9 T cell receptor beta chains below, sequenced in a study of cytomegalovirus exposure and HLA in healthy donors. 13 Jbeta primers and 60 Vbeta primers were used for the PCR. Here immunoSEQ multiplex PCR was the method, and the copy in TCRdb shows in-frame clones only, minus some. The sample contains some 120,000 clones, 60% to 85% of which appear only once. Source material: PBMCs. The receptors come from a man aged 30-40 years in good health and CMV-seronegative.

The chain is built from TRBV6-1 and TRBJ2-7, with 9 bases lining up with TRBD1. V lost 3 bases and J lost 7; bases outside the gene matches: 7. CDR1 is MNHNS, CDR2 SASEGT, per germline. The CDR3 length is 14 residues. CDR3 DNA: TGTGCCAGCAGTGATGGGACAGGGTCGACTGAGCAGTACTTC. Translation gives CASSDGTGSTEQYF.

This rearrangement joins TRBV5-1 to TRBJ1-4, with TRBD1 identical over 9 bases. Germline V gives CDR1 SGHRS, CDR2 YFSETQ. After removal of 4 bases from V and 7 bases from J, the junction contained 8 bases not matched to a gene. This CDR3 comprises 15 residues. The CDR3: CASSRQQGAFEKLFF. The DNA for the CDR3 is TGCGCCAGCAGCAGGCAACAGGGGGCGTTTGAAAAACTGTTTTTT.

V and J are TRBV18 and TRBJ1-2; 8 positions match TRBD1. J gave up 4 bases and V 6 bases, and 10 bases lay outside the gene matches. Looked up from germline, CDR1 is KGHSH and CDR2 is LQKENI. The length of the CDR3 is 15 residues. The CDR3 protein is CASSPTGTGTYGYTF. For the CDR3, the DNA is TGTGCCAGCTCCCCCACCGGGACAGGAACCTATGGCTACACCTTC.

The sample holds a few counts of this clone. The chain employs TRBV28 and TRBJ2-7; D unresolved. V lost 3 bases and J lost 4, with 7 bases in between. Germline CDR1 is MDHEN and CDR2 is SYDVKM. This CDR3 spans 12 amino acids. CDR3: CASSFGRYEQYF. The DNA for the CDR3 is TGTGCCAGCAGTTTTGGCAGATACGAGCAGTACTTC.

This chain links TRBV5-1 with TRBJ2-3, with D perhaps matching TRBD2 (6 bases). Trimming stripped 4 bases from V and 5 bases from J, with 14 bases between. This CDR3 comprises 14 residues. Germline CDR1 is SGHRS and CDR2 is YFSETQ. The CDR3 bases are TGCGCCAGCAGCCCCGCGGGGTGGCAAGATACGCAGTATTTT. As protein: CASSPAGWQDTQYF.

V usage is TRBV10-1 and J usage is TRBJ2-7, with 8 nucleotides matching TRBD2. J gave up 4 bases and V 0 bases, and 5 bases lay outside the gene matches. Germline V gives CDR1 WNHNN, CDR2 SYGVQD (reference sequence). There are 15 residues in the CDR3. The chain's CDR3 is CASSESTSGGYEQYF. In nucleotides, the CDR3 is TGCGCCAGCAGTGAGTCTACTAGCGGAGGTTACGAGCAGTACTTC.

The V gene is TRBV28, the J gene TRBJ2-3; perhaps TRBD2 as D (5 bases). This CDR3 region has 20 residues. The V end was cut by 5 bases, the J end by 0 bases, with 27 bases between. The germline gives CDR1 MDHEN, CDR2 SYDVKM. The DNA for the CDR3 is TGTGCCAGCAGTCCCCCCGACTACCTGCAAACTTCTACTAGCACAGATACGCAGTATTTT. Protein sequence: CASSPPDYLQTSTSTDTQYF.

The gene calls are TRBV5-1 and TRBJ1-6; D not resolved. Germline CDR1 is SGHRS and CDR2 is YFSETQ. The CDR3 spans 15 residues. V lost 0 bases to trimming and J lost 7 bases, with 11 bases between them. The chain's CDR3 is CASSLADAGNSPLHF. CDR3 nucleotide sequence: TGCGCCAGCAGCTTGGCGGACGCGGGGAATTCACCCCTCCACTTT.

This clone was recorded a few times. The chain employs TRBV6-1 and TRBJ2-5, with 9 bases identical to TRBD2. The CDR3 length is 14 residues. Germline V gene data show CDR1 as MNHNS and CDR2 as SASEGT. The ends lost 4 bases at V and 3 bases at J; junction bases unmatched: 3. In DNA, the CDR3 is TGTGCCAGCAGTGGACTAGCGGTCAAAGAGACCCAGTACTTC. It specifies CASSGLAVKETQYF.